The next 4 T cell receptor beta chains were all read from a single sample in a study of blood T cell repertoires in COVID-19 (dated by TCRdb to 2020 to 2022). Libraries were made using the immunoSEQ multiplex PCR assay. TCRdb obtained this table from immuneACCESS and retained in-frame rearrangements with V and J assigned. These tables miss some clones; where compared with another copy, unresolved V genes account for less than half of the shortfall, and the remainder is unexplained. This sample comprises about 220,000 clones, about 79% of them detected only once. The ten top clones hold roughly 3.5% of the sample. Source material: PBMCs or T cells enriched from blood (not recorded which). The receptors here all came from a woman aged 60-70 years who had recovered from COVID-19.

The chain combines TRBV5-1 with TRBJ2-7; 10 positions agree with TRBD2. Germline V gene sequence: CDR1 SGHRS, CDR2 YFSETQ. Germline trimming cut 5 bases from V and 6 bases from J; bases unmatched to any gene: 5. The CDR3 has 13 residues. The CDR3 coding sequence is TGCGCCAGCAGATCGGGACTAGCGATCGAGCAGTACTTC. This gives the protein CASRSGLAIEQYF.

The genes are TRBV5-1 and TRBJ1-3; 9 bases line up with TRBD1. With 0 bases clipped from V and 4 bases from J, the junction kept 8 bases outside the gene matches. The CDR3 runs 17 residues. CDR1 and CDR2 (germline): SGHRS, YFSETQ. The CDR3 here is CASSLDYGTGFGNTIYF. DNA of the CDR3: TGCGCCAGCAGCTTGGATTATGGGACAGGGTTCGGAAACACCATATATTTT.

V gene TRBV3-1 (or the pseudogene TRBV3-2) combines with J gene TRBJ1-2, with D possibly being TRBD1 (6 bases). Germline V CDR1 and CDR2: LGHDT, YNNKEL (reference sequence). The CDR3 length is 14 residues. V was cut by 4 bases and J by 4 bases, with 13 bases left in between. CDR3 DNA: TGTGCCAGCAGCCCTTCCCAGGGGACCTATGGCTACACCTTC. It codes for CASSPSQGTYGYTF.

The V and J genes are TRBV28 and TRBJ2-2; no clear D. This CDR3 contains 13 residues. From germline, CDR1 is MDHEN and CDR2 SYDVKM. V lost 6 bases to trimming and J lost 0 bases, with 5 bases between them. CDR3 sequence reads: CASRPANTGELFF. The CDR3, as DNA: TGTGCCAGCAGGCCAGCGAACACCGGGGAGCTGTTTTTT.